This entry describes one TCR beta chain. The target antigen is unknown. This sample was included in a study of T cell repertoires in cytomegalovirus infection. As for the study in general: As its CMV epitopes, the study selected recently identified HLA-C-restricted and well-studied HLA-B-restricted targets. Signatures in public TCR beta sequences pointed to both CMV infection and matching HLA type.

Study-level findings and limits: Summed public TCR beta family frequency identified CMV carriers bearing the relevant HLA. CMV-specific TCR beta clonotypes restricted by HLA-C dominated the ex vivo response.

Via MiXCR, TCRdb re-called the reads, giving one row per CDR3 protein. The table lists 300,000 to 400,000 distinct CDR3 sequences, about 28% of them singletons. This sequence originates from a human donor in good health (CMV status not recorded). Some clones in this sample may be carry-over from other donors' samples. The sample was cultured PBMCs, taken from culture after CMV antigen stimulation.

The CDR3 is CASSVKTGHNQPQHF. CDR3 DNA sequence: TGTGCCAGCAGCGTGAAAACAGGGCACAATCAGCCCCAGCATTTT. The gene calls are TRBV7-2 and TRBJ1-5; a possible D gene is TRBD1 (6 bases). The germline CDR1 and CDR2 sequences are SGHTA and FQGNSA. V shed 5 bases and J shed 3 bases, with 14 bases lying between them. CDR3 length: 15 residues. Filled out from reference TRBV7-2 and TRBJ1-5, the complete variable domain reads GAGVSQSPSNKVTEKGKDVELRCDPISGHTALYWYRQSLGQGLEFLIYFQGNSAPDKSGLPSDRFSAERTGGSVSTLTIQRTQQEDSAVYLCASSVKTGHNQPQHFGDGTRLSIL.